These 5 T cell receptor beta chains were sequenced from one sample in a study of blood T cell repertoires in COVID-19. Sequenced by immunoSEQ multiplex PCR; TCRdb stores in-frame clones only, minus some. The sample lists around 170,000 clones, about 87% occurring once. Sequenced material: peripheral blood. The receptors stem from a woman in her twenties or thirties with acute or convalescent COVID-19.

This chain connects TRBV5-1 to TRBJ1-2; TRBD1 might be the D (6 bases). The V gene lost 2 bases and the J gene lost 8 bases, with 13 bases spanning the gap. The CDR3 covers 13 residues. Germline V gene sequence: CDR1 SGHRS, CDR2 YFSETQ. As DNA, the CDR3 is TGCGCCAGCAGCTTACAACACAGGGAGGGCTACACCTTC. Protein product: CASSLQHREGYTF.

The V call is TRBV27, the J call TRBJ1-5, with D perhaps matching TRBD1 (6 bases). The CDR3 is 12 amino acids. Trimming shortened V by 8 bases and J by 6 bases, and 11 bases separated the two germline ends. Looked up from germline, CDR1 is MNHEY and CDR2 is SMNVEV (reference sequence). CDR3 DNA: TGTGCCAGCGGGCCAGGGGTTCAGCCCCAGCATTTT. Its protein is CASGPGVQPQHF.

This chain uses TRBV27 with TRBJ1-6; D is possibly TRBD1 (6 bases). This CDR3 has 15 residues. The V gene lost 5 bases and the J gene lost 5 bases, with 13 bases spanning the gap. The germline gives CDR1 MNHEY, CDR2 SMNVEV (reference sequence). The CDR3 region has the DNA TGTGCCAGCAGTCCCGCTCAGGGGAATAATTCACCCCTCCACTTT. As protein: CASSPAQGNNSPLHF.

This chain joins TRBV5-1 and TRBJ2-3; D not certain. Germline V gene data show CDR1 as SGHRS and CDR2 as YFSETQ. V shed 5 bases and J shed 3 bases, with 13 bases lying between them. The CDR3 spans 14 residues. The CDR3 is CASSRSRRTDTQYF. CDR3 nucleotides: TGCGCCAGCAGTCGCTCACGGCGGACAGATACGCAGTATTTT.

This clone was detected once. The V gene is TRBV5-1, the J gene TRBJ2-7; 9 nucleotides match TRBD1. The V segment lost 2 bases and the J segment 5 bases; nucleotides outside the gene matches: 5. The CDR3 length is 14 residues. From germline, CDR1 is SGHRS and CDR2 YFSETQ. CDR3 nucleotide sequence: TGCGCCAGCAGCTTAGGGACAGGGATCGACGAGCAGTACTTC. The encoded protein is CASSLGTGIDEQYF.